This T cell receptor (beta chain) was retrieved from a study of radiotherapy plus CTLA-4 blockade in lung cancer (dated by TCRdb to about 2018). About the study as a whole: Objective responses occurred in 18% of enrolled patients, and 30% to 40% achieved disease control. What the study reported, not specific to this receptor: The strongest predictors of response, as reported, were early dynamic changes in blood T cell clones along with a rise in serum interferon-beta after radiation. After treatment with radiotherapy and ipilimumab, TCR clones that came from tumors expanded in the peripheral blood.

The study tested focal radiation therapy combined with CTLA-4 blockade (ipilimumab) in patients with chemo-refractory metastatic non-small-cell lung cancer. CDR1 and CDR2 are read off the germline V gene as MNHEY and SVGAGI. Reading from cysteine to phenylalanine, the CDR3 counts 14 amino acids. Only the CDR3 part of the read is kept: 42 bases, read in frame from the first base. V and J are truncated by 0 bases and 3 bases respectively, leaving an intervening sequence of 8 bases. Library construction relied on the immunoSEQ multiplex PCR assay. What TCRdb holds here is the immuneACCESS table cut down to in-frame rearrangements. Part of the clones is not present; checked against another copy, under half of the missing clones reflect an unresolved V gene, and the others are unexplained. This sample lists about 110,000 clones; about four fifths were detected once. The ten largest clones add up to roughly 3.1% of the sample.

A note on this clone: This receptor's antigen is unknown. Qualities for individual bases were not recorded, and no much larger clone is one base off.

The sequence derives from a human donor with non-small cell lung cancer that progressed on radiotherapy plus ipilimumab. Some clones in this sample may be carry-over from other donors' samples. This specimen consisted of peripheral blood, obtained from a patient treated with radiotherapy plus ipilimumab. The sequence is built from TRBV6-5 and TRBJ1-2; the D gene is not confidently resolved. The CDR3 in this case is CASSYSRDYYGYTF. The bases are TGTGCCAGCAGTTACTCGAGGGATTACTATGGCTACACCTTC.